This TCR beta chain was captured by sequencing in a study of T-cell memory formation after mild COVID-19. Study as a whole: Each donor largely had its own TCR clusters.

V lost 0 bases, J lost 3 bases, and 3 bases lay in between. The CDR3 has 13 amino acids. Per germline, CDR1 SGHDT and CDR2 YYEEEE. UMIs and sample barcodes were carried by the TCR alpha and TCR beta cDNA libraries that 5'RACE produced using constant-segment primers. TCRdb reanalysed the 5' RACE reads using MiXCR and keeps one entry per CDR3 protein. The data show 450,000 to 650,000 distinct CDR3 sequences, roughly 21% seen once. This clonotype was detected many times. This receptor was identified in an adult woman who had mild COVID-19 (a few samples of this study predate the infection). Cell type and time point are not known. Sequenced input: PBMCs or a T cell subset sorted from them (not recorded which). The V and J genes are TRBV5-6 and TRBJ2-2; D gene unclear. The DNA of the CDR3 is TGTGCCAGCAGCTTGGACGACACCGGGGAGCTGTTTTTT. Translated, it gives CASSLDDTGELFF.